This passage covers 27 T cell receptor beta chains from one sample sequenced in a study of CD8+ T cells in alopecia areata. Sequencing used cDNA as its template, made by extracting RNA and reverse transcribing it. Clones were read by immunoSEQ multiplex PCR, and TCRdb kept only the in-frame ones, dropping some. This sample carries around 100,000 clones and no singletons, and 20% goes to the top ten. Material for sequencing was lesional skin. The receptors were sampled from a C3H/HeJ mouse with alopecia areata. The strain's MHC haplotype is H2-k.

This clone was seen a few times. These gene names are mouse names. The read terminates 4 residues ahead of where the CDR3 ends, so the germline J gene completes it. The chain combines TRBV13-3 with TRBJ2-1; 9 nucleotides align to TRBD2. V lost 6 bases, J lost 1 base, and 2 bases stayed unmatched. CDR1 NNHDY and CDR2 SYVADS come from the germline V gene. The CDR3 is 14 residues long. The CDR3 DNA, read in part, is TGTGCCAGCAACTGGGGGGAAAACTATGCT. Protein: CASNWGENYA. The whole CDR3 is CASNWGENYAEQFF.

This clone was found a few times. The gene names given are mouse names. The sequence runs out 4 residues before the end of the CDR3; the remainder is reconstructed from the germline J gene. The chain uses TRBV12-2 and TRBJ2-4; D possibly corresponds to TRBD1 (6 bases). The CDR3 contains 18 residues. The germline V gene has CDR1 SGHLS and CDR2 HYDKME. V was clipped by 2 bases and J by 0 bases, with 20 bases between them. The DNA read from the CDR3 is TGTGCCAGCTCTCACTATCGGGACAACAAAACTAGTCAAAAC. Translated: CASSHYRDNKTSQN. In full, the CDR3 is CASSHYRDNKTSQNTLYF.

This clone was recorded a few times. TCRdb's protein does not match the DNA translation at residue 11; the protein provided is translated from the DNA. Gene names refer to mouse genes. Read coverage stops 3 residues before the CDR3 terminus; the germline J gene supplies the remainder. The chain uses TRBV19 and TRBJ1-6; 7 bases map to TRBD1. TRBJ1-6 is known as an ORF, though its function is uncertain. Per germline, CDR1 FNHDT and CDR2 SITEND (reference sequence). V dropped 4 bases and J dropped 7; count of bases not matched to a gene: 5. The CDR3 is 14 amino acids. CDR3 bases read: TGTGCCAGCAGTGTCAGGGGGGAGAATTCGCCC. It specifies CASSVRGENSP. The complete CDR3 sequence is CASSVRGENSPLYF.

About this clone itself: Gene names are mouse gene names. The read finishes 4 residues shy of the CDR3 end, and the germline J gene is used to complete it. The gene calls are TRBV13-3 and TRBJ2-1; no clear D. Trimming took 1 base from V and 6 from J, leaving 5 bases between them. The CDR3 sequence is 12 residues long. CDR1 and CDR2 from the germline V gene are NNHDY and SYVADS. The DNA read from the CDR3 is TGTGCCAGCAGTGATAGACTTGCT. It encodes CASSDRLA. The entire CDR3 is CASSDRLAEQFF.

The table lists this clone with a few counts. Gene names refer to mouse genes. The CDR3 is CASSGGTGGENTLYF. CDR3 DNA, as far as it was read: TGTGCCAGCAGTGGTGGGACTGGGGGGGAAAAC. The chain links TRBV13-3 to TRBJ2-4; 13 nucleotides line up with TRBD2. The DNA ends 4 residues before the CDR3 does, and the rest of the CDR3 is filled in from the germline J gene. Germline assignment: CDR1 NNHDY and CDR2 SYVADS. The CDR3 length is 15 residues.

This clone was observed a handful of times. Mouse gene names and germline throughout. The sequenced fragment ends 4 residues before the CDR3 boundary, so the rest is inferred from the germline J gene. The chain is built from TRBV1 and TRBJ1-1; the D gene is possibly TRBD1 (6 bases). V was pared by 0 bases and J by 3 bases, with 11 bases between. The CDR3 has 15 amino acids. The germline gives CDR1 NSQYPW, CDR2 LRSPGD (reference sequence). This CDR3 reads CTCSADGGRDTEVFF. The covered CDR3 bases are TGCACCTGCAGTGCAGACGGGGGGCGCGACACA.

A note on this clone: Gene names denote mouse genes. The read ends 4 residues before the CDR3 terminus; that terminus is restored from the germline J gene. The sample contains more than one DNA sequence encoding this CDR3. The chain uses TRBV1 and TRBJ2-7, with 7 bases aligning to TRBD1. CDR1 NSQYPW and CDR2 LRSPGD come from the germline V gene (reference sequence). Trimming took 0 bases from V and 2 from J; bases not matched to a gene: 4. The length of the CDR3 is 15 residues. The sequenced part of the CDR3 DNA is TGCACCTGCAGTGCAGATAGACAGGGAGCCTAT. It codes for CTCSADRQGAY. The whole CDR3 protein reads CTCSADRQGAYEQYF.

In the case of this clone: Gene names and germline refer to mouse. The CDR3 end falls 4 residues outside the read, so it is completed with the germline J gene. The V and J genes are TRBV17 and TRBJ2-7; TRBD1 agrees at 8 bases. The CDR3 consists of 13 residues. The V gene's germline CDR1 is MNHDT and CDR2 YYDKIL. The CDR3 loop reads CASSRGQAYEQYF. Partial CDR3 DNA: TGTGCTAGCAGTAGGGGACAGGCATAT.

As concerns this clone: At residue 12, the DNA translation does not agree with TCRdb's protein; the protein displayed here is the one encoded by the DNA. Mouse gene names and germline throughout. This CDR3 is CASSAGLSYNSPLYF. The CDR3 DNA, read in part, is TGTGCCAGCAGTGCAGGGCTTTCCTATAATTCGCCC. The chain uses TRBV19 and TRBJ1-6; TRBD1 might be the D (5 bases). The CDR3 extends 3 residues past the end of the read, so its final part is completed from the germline J gene. TRBJ1-6 is recorded as an ORF, its role being uncertain. The germline gives CDR1 FNHDT, CDR2 SITEND (reference sequence). The ends were cut back, 4 bases at V and 0 bases at J, with 8 bases in the middle. The CDR3 is 15 amino acids.

This clone was seen ten or more times. Gene names follow the mouse nomenclature. The read is 4 residues too short to cover the CDR3 end, so that end is filled in from the germline J gene. V usage is TRBV13-3 and J usage is TRBJ2-1, with 12 bases lining up with TRBD2. The germline V gene has CDR1 NNHDY and CDR2 SYVADS. The CDR3 spans 15 residues. Partial CDR3 DNA: TGTGCCAGCAGTGATGCAGACTGGGGGGGCGCT. Amino acids: CASSDADWGGA. The entire CDR3 reads CASSDADWGGAEQFF.

This clone was observed a few times. Gene labels here are mouse ones. The sequenced CDR3 bases are TGCACCTGCAGTGGCCAACAGGGGACCTTTTCCAACGAA. Amino acids: CTCSGQQGTFSNE. From start to end, the CDR3 is CTCSGQQGTFSNERLFF. The chain is built from TRBV1 and TRBJ1-4; TRBD1 aligns across 7 bases. The read ends 4 residues shy of where the CDR3 ends; the end is completed using the germline J gene. V lost 4 bases to trimming and J lost 0 bases; unmatched junction nucleotides: 8. CDR1 and CDR2 (germline): NSQYPW, LRSPGD (reference sequence). This CDR3 contains 17 residues.

A note on this clone: Here the gene names and germline are mouse. The read comes to an end 4 residues before the CDR3 does, leaving the germline J gene to fill in the end. This chain links TRBV13-3 with TRBJ2-4, with TRBD1 matching 12 bases. CDR3 size: 16 residues. CDR1 is NNHDY and CDR2 is SYVADS in the germline V gene. The covered CDR3 bases are TGTGCCAGCAGTGAGGGACAGGGGGCAAAGGGAAAC. It is translated as CASSEGQGAKGN. The CDR3 in full is CASSEGQGAKGNTLYF.

This clone was detected a few times. The listed genes are named as in mouse. The DNA ends 4 residues before the CDR3 does, and the rest of the CDR3 is filled in from the germline J gene. The genes are TRBV13-3 and TRBJ2-5; 9 bases are a match to TRBD2. The germline gives CDR1 NNHDY, CDR2 SYVADS. The J segment lost 0 bases and the V segment lost 1 base, leaving 3 bases of the junction unmatched. This CDR3 has 16 residues. The part of the CDR3 DNA that was read is TGTGCCAGCAGTGATATGGGACTGGGTAACCAAGAC. This encodes CASSDMGLGNQD. The entire CDR3 is CASSDMGLGNQDTQYF.

In its sample, this clone was seen a few times. Each gene name is a mouse one. The observed sequence ends 4 residues before the CDR3 terminus, with the missing tail filled in from the germline J gene. The sample carries other DNA sequences with the same CDR3. The J gene is TRBJ2-3, the V gene TRBV13-3, with 9 bases that match TRBD2. CDR3 size: 17 residues. Germline-derived CDR1 and CDR2 are NNHDY and SYVADS. Trimming at V came to 0 bases and at J to 0 bases, leaving 5 bases not matched to a gene. The part of the CDR3 DNA that was read is TGTGCCAGCAGTGATGCGGGACTGGGCTCTAGTGCAGAA. This encodes CASSDAGLGSSAE. Given in full, the CDR3 is CASSDAGLGSSAETLYF.

This clone came up many times. These gene names are mouse names. The read ends 4 residues before the CDR3 terminus; that terminus is restored from the germline J gene. Other DNA variants within this sample encode the same CDR3. The J gene is TRBJ1-4, the V gene TRBV13-3; 11 positions match TRBD1. Germline trimming cut 0 bases from V and 3 bases from J; bases unmatched to any gene: 1. Germline V gene lookup returns CDR1 NNHDY and CDR2 SYVADS. This CDR3 region has 16 residues. The CDR3 is CASSDGDRGANERLFF. The covered CDR3 bases are TGTGCCAGCAGTGATGGGGACAGGGGGGCCAACGAA.

As to this clone: Mouse names are used for the genes. The read stops 4 residues short of the end of the CDR3; the missing end is completed from the germline J gene. This chain links TRBV16 with TRBJ1-1; D uncertain. In germline, CDR1 is SGHSA, CDR2 FRNQAP. V shed 4 bases and J shed 0 bases, with 3 bases lying between them. The CDR3 covers 12 residues. The chain's CDR3 is CASSSQNTEVFF. Incomplete CDR3 DNA: TGTGCAAGCAGCTCACAGAACACA.

About this clone: Mouse germline and gene names are used. The read terminates 4 residues before the CDR3 end, so the remaining end is supplied by the germline J gene. The gene calls are TRBV1 and TRBJ1-1; 10 nucleotides agree with TRBD1. The CDR3 contains 14 residues. Germline CDR1 reads NSQYPW; CDR2 reads LRSPGD (reference sequence). The CDR3: CTCSARDRGGEVFF. The CDR3 bases that were read are TGCACCTGCAGTGCCCGGGACAGGGGAGGA.

As for this clone: Mouse gene names and germline throughout. The CDR3 is cut off 4 residues early in the read; its end comes from the germline J gene. This chain uses TRBV13-3 with TRBJ2-1; 9 nucleotides line up with TRBD2. Trimming took 5 bases from V and 1 from J; bases not matched to a gene: 4. The CDR3 runs 15 residues. Germline V lookup: CDR1 NNHDY, CDR2 SYVADS. CDR3 sequence reads: CASSPGLGNYAEQFF. CDR3 bases read: TGTGCCAGCAGCCCTGGACTGGGGAACTATGCT.

This clone has just a few counts. Mouse gene names and germline throughout. The CDR3 end is not reached by the read, which stops 4 residues before it; the germline J gene fills it in. This chain uses TRBV19 with TRBJ2-7, with 7 bases identical to TRBD1. The CDR3 is 14 amino acids. V gave up 4 bases and J gave up 0 bases; unmatched junction bases: 4. Germline V gene sequence: CDR1 FNHDT, CDR2 SITEND (reference sequence). The DNA read from the CDR3 is TGTGCCAGCAGTTCCCCAGGGGGCTCCTAT. This translates into CASSSPGGSY. The entire CDR3 reads CASSSPGGSYEQYF.

Comments on this clone: Mouse names are used for the genes. The read stops 4 residues short of the end of the CDR3; the missing end is completed from the germline J gene. The V and J genes are TRBV1 and TRBJ1-2, with D tentatively TRBD1 (6 bases). This CDR3 is built from 14 residues. V was trimmed by 3 bases and J by 3 bases, leaving 11 bases between them. Looked up from germline, CDR1 is NSQYPW and CDR2 is LRSPGD (reference sequence). CDR3 DNA (partial): TGCACCTGCAGTGCCCCACAGGGCTACTCC. Translating it yields CTCSAPQGYS. The whole CDR3 sequence is CTCSAPQGYSDYTF.

This clone has a count of ten or more. Gene names follow the mouse nomenclature. The CDR3 sequence is CASSRDDRVAEQFF. The DNA read from the CDR3 is TGTGCTAGCAGTAGAGATGACAGGGTTGCT. The chain recombines TRBV17 with TRBJ2-1, with 7 bases lining up with TRBD1. The read terminates 4 residues ahead of where the CDR3 ends, so the germline J gene completes it. Germline CDR1 MNHDT, CDR2 YYDKIL. With 0 bases clipped from V and 6 bases from J, the junction kept 2 bases outside the gene matches. This CDR3 contains 14 residues. The variable domain in full, with the rest retrieved from reference TRBV17 and TRBJ2-1, is DTTVKQNPRYKLARVGKPVNLICSQTMNHDTMYWYQKKPNQAPKLLLFYYDKILNREADTFEKFQSSRPNNSFCSLYIGSAGLEYSAMYLCASSRDDRVAEQFFGPGTRLTVL.

This clone was counted a few times. Mouse names are used for the genes. The CDR3 extends 4 residues past the end of the read, so its final part is completed from the germline J gene. This chain connects TRBV13-3 to TRBJ1-4, with D hard to call. Germline V gene lookup returns CDR1 NNHDY and CDR2 SYVADS. This CDR3 is 14 amino acids long. Trimming removed 5 bases at V and 0 bases at J, with 8 bases between. CDR3 bases read: TGTGCCAGCAGCGTCACAGTTTCCAACGAA. It yields the protein CASSVTVSNE. The full CDR3 is CASSVTVSNERLFF.

On this clone itself: The protein in this entry is translated from the DNA; at residue 10 it differs from the protein listed in TCRdb. Gene names are mouse gene names. The read is 3 residues too short to cover the CDR3 end, so that end is filled in from the germline J gene. The chain has TRBV13-2 and TRBJ1-6; TRBD1 is a possible D gene (5 bases). TRBJ1-6 is an ORF, with its function uncertain. The ends were cut back, 2 bases at V and 5 bases at J, with 5 bases in the middle. This CDR3 is 13 amino acids long. Germline V gene sequence: CDR1 NNHNN, CDR2 SYGAGS (reference sequence). CDR3 residues: CASGEDNNSPLYF. The sequenced part of the CDR3 DNA is TGTGCCAGCGGTGAGGACAATAATTCGCCC.

For this clone: At residue 12, the DNA translation does not agree with TCRdb's protein; the protein displayed here is the one encoded by the DNA. Mouse names are used for the genes. The read terminates 3 residues ahead of where the CDR3 ends, so the germline J gene completes it. The V call is TRBV13-2, the J call TRBJ1-6; TRBD1 aligns across 8 bases. TRBJ1-6 is marked as an open reading frame, function uncertain. Trimming took 2 bases from V and 7 from J; bases not matched to a gene: 5. CDR3 length equals 15 residues. CDR1 is NNHNN, CDR2 SYGAGS, per germline (reference sequence). Partial CDR3 DNA: TGTGCCAGCGGTGAAGGACAGGGAGGAAATTCGCCC. Protein product: CASGEGQGGNSP. The complete CDR3 reads CASGEGQGGNSPLYF.

About this clone itself: Any gene name here is a mouse gene name. The observed sequence ends 4 residues before the CDR3 terminus, with the missing tail filled in from the germline J gene. The chain couples TRBV19 to TRBJ2-3; 9 bases fit TRBD1. The CDR3 runs to 15 residues. Trimming removed 6 bases from V and 0 bases from J; junction bases left unmatched: 5. In germline, CDR1 is FNHDT, CDR2 SITEND (reference sequence). The CDR3 bases that were read are TGTGCCAGCACCGGACAGGGGTCTAGTGCAGAA. Protein product: CASTGQGSSAE. The full CDR3 reads CASTGQGSSAETLYF.

On this clone itself: Gene names denote mouse genes. The CDR3 is cut off 4 residues early in the read; its end comes from the germline J gene. The V call is TRBV13-2, the J call TRBJ2-5; TRBD1 matches 8 bases. Unmatched junction bases numbered 6, after V lost 3 bases and J lost 0 bases. The CDR3 loop spans 16 amino acids. Germline V lookup: CDR1 NNHNN, CDR2 SYGAGS (reference sequence). This CDR3 is CASGATGGFNQDTQYF. The part of the CDR3 DNA that was read is TGTGCCAGCGGTGCCACAGGGGGGTTTAACCAAGAC.

This clone was detected ten times or more. The genes and germline here are from mouse. With the read ending 4 residues before the CDR3 end, the germline J gene is used to fill in that end. This rearrangement joins TRBV13-3 to TRBJ1-1, with D possibly TRBD1 on 5 matching bases. The CDR3 consists of 12 residues. In germline, CDR1 is NNHDY, CDR2 SYVADS. The CDR3 sequence is CASSAQGAEVFF. CDR3 bases read: TGTGCCAGCAGTGCTCAGGGTGCA.